This entry lists 29 T cell receptor beta chains sequenced from one sample in a study of T cell responses to AZD1222 COVID-19 vaccine (dated by TCRdb to about 2021). Receptor libraries were prepared by the immunoSEQ multiplex PCR assay. TCRdb limited this immuneACCESS table to in-frame rearrangements with V and J called. A share of clones is missing; checked studies link under half to unresolved V genes, and the rest is unexplained. The sample contains 95,000 to 120,000 clones, roughly 88% of them found a single time. Clones ranked in the top ten supply approximately 6.5% of the sample. The time point label, read with the paper, signifies: about 28 days (+/-7) after the second vaccine dose. The sample here was peripheral blood, taken 28 days after the second AZD1222 dose. Receptors originate from an adult who received the AZD1222 COVID-19 vaccine.

The genes are TRBV10-3 and TRBJ1-1; 8 bases align to TRBD1. This CDR3 is 14 amino acids long. From germline, CDR1 is ENHRY and CDR2 SYGVKD. Trimming removed 5 bases from V and 5 bases from J; junction bases left unmatched: 7. The CDR3: CAISPGQGRTEAFF. In DNA, the CDR3 is TGTGCCATCAGTCCCGGACAGGGTCGGACTGAAGCTTTCTTT.

This chain joins TRBV5-1 and TRBJ1-1, with D tentatively TRBD1 (6 bases). The CDR3 has 12 amino acids. Germline V gives CDR1 SGHRS, CDR2 YFSETQ. V was shortened by 0 bases and J by 14 bases, with 14 bases between the two germline ends. The CDR3 DNA is TGCGCCAGCAGCTTGGTCCGGGGGCTACTCTTCTTT. This gives the protein CASSLVRGLLFF. Full variable domain (outside the CDR3, taken from reference TRBV5-1 and TRBJ1-1): KAGVTQTPRYLIKTRGQQVTLSCSPISGHRSVSWYQQTPGQGLQFLFEYFSETQRNKGNFPGRFSGRQFSNSRSEMNVSTLELGDSALYLCASSLVRGLLFFGQGTRLTVV.

The chain combines TRBV28 with TRBJ1-2; 8 positions match TRBD1. The CDR3 is 14 amino acids. Germline CDR1 is MDHEN and CDR2 is SYDVKM. The ends lost 3 bases at V and 4 bases at J; junction bases unmatched: 4. CDR3 residues: CASSLTGVRYGYTF. The CDR3 DNA reads as TGTGCCAGCAGTTTGACAGGGGTCCGCTATGGCTACACCTTC.

This sequence joins TRBV6-5 and TRBJ1-1, with 8 bases lining up with TRBD1. Germline lookup yields CDR1 MNHEY and CDR2 SVGAGI. V was clipped by 2 bases and J by 6 bases; unmatched bases: 5. This CDR3 is 14 amino acids long. CDR3 loop: CASSYRTGMAEAFF. CDR3 coding DNA: TGTGCCAGCAGTTACCGGACAGGGATGGCTGAAGCTTTCTTT.

The chain has TRBV28 and TRBJ1-4; 9 bases are shared with TRBD1. The V gene end was trimmed by 4 bases and the J gene end by 1 base; junction bases not matched to a gene: 13. Germline lookup yields CDR1 MDHEN and CDR2 SYDVKM. This CDR3 spans 19 amino acids. CDR3 amino acids: CASSYRGRGMKGTNEKLFF. CDR3 nucleotide sequence: TGTGCCAGCAGTTACAGGGGGCGCGGAATGAAGGGAACTAATGAAAAACTGTTTTTT.

The rearrangement links TRBV18 to TRBJ2-7; TRBD1 agrees at 7 bases. CDR1 and CDR2 (germline): KGHSH, LQKENI. The CDR3 spans 14 residues. With V trimmed by 1 base and J by 5 bases, 5 bases remained unmatched. DNA for the CDR3: TGTGCCAGCTCACCACGCTCCGGGACAGACGAGCAGTACTTC. It yields the protein CASSPRSGTDEQYF.

The chain has TRBV19 and TRBJ2-5, with TRBD1 matching 8 bases. V lost 5 bases, J lost 4 bases, and 12 bases stayed unmatched. Germline assignment: CDR1 LNHDA and CDR2 SQIVND (reference sequence). This CDR3 contains 16 residues. CDR3 residues: CASSAGQGFSRETQYF. In nucleotides, the CDR3 is TGTGCCAGTAGTGCAGGACAGGGTTTCAGTAGAGAGACCCAGTACTTC.

V is TRBV2 and J is TRBJ1-6, with TRBD1 identical over 7 bases. This CDR3 region has 14 residues. V lost 6 bases and J lost 3; bases outside the gene matches: 2. Germline CDR1 and CDR2: SNHLY and FYNNEI. CDR3 loop: CASRDRDYNSPLHF. DNA for the CDR3: TGTGCCAGCAGAGACAGGGACTATAATTCACCCCTCCACTTT.

The CDR3 sequence: CASSDPPGHSNSPLHF. The CDR3 DNA sequence: TGTGCCAGCAGCGACCCCCCCGGCCACAGCAATTCACCCCTCCACTTT. This chain links TRBV11-2 with TRBJ1-6, with D hard to call. The CDR3 loop spans 16 amino acids. CDR1 and CDR2 (germline): SGHAT, FQNNGV. V lost 5 bases and J 7 bases, leaving 18 bases between the germline ends.

V gene TRBV19 combines with J gene TRBJ1-3; 7 bases match TRBD1. Germline V gene sequence: CDR1 LNHDA, CDR2 SQIVND (reference sequence). This CDR3 is 13 amino acids long. V lost 8 bases and J lost 0; bases outside the gene matches: 1. The CDR3 protein is CASGTASGNTIYF. CDR3 nucleotide sequence: TGTGCCAGTGGGACAGCCTCTGGAAACACCATATATTTT.

The chain carries TRBV7-9 and TRBJ2-3; 8 bases match TRBD2. CDR1 is SEHNR, CDR2 FQNEAQ, per germline (reference sequence). CDR3 length equals 14 residues. Trimming at V came to 3 bases and at J to 1 base, leaving 0 bases not matched to a gene. The CDR3 protein is CASSLRGGTDTQYF. Here the CDR3 DNA reads TGTGCCAGCAGCTTGCGGGGGGGCACAGATACGCAGTATTTT.

This clone was recorded only once. This rearrangement joins TRBV19 to TRBJ2-3; unclear D gene. CDR1 is LNHDA, CDR2 SQIVND, per germline (reference sequence). This CDR3 contains 12 residues. The V end was cut by 3 bases, the J end by 0 bases, with 1 base between. CDR3 in amino acids: CASSMSTDTQYF. The CDR3 DNA is TGTGCCAGTAGTATGAGCACAGATACGCAGTATTTT.

The CDR3 bases are TGTGCCAGCAGCTTGGGGGTTACGGTGGGTCAGCCCCAGCATTTT. Protein product: CASSLGVTVGQPQHF. The chain joins TRBV5-6 to TRBJ1-5; D gene unclear. V shed 0 bases and J shed 6 bases, with 13 bases lying between them. CDR3 size: 15 residues. Germline V gene sequence: CDR1 SGHDT, CDR2 YYEEEE.

The chain uses TRBV5-6 and TRBJ2-3; D unclear. Germline CDR1 and CDR2: SGHDT and YYEEEE. V lost 1 base and J 2 bases, leaving 14 bases between the germline ends. The CDR3 has 16 amino acids. Written as DNA, the CDR3 is TGTGCCAGCAGCTTGTTCAGCGTGGGCCACACAGATACGCAGTATTTT. Protein sequence: CASSLFSVGHTDTQYF.

J is TRBJ2-7 and V is TRBV3-1 (or the pseudogene TRBV3-2); 12 positions agree with TRBD2. Germline V CDR1 and CDR2: LGHDT, YNNKEL (reference sequence). This CDR3 has 15 residues. Trimming cost V 3 bases and J 3 bases; bases outside gene matches: 3. CDR3 DNA: TGTGCCAGCAGCCAGACTAGCGGGGGAGTCTACGAGCAGTACTTC. This sequence encodes CASSQTSGGVYEQYF.

The genes are TRBV6-5 and TRBJ1-1; TRBD1 might be the D (5 bases). Deletions cut 6 bases from V and 0 bases from J, with 11 bases between. CDR1 and CDR2 from the germline V gene are MNHEY and SVGAGI. The CDR3 is 14 amino acids. The CDR3 DNA sequence: TGTGCCAGCAGCTTACGGGGGATGAACACTGAAGCTTTCTTT. It encodes CASSLRGMNTEAFF.

The chain is built from TRBV2 and TRBJ1-2, with D possibly TRBD1 on 5 matching bases. Trimming removed 7 bases from V and 5 bases from J, with 20 bases in between. The CDR3 length is 15 residues. Germline CDR1 reads SNHLY; CDR2 reads FYNNEI. CDR3 DNA sequence: TGTGCCAGCACAAGGGACCCCCCTTCAGGGTATGGCTACACCTTC. Translating it yields CASTRDPPSGYGYTF.

CDR3 bases: TGTGCCAGCAGCCCCGGACTAGCTTCCGATACGCAGTATTTT. This sequence encodes CASSPGLASDTQYF. V gene TRBV7-2 combines with J gene TRBJ2-3; TRBD2 agrees at 8 bases. The CDR3 has 14 residues. The V gene end was trimmed by 5 bases and the J gene end by 6 bases; junction bases not matched to a gene: 7. CDR1 is SGHTA and CDR2 is FQGNSA in the germline V gene.

The chain has TRBV13 and TRBJ2-2, with 8 nucleotides matching TRBD2. Germline V gene sequence: CDR1 PRHDT, CDR2 FYEKMQ (reference sequence). CDR3 length: 14 residues. V gave up 6 bases and J gave up 4 bases; unmatched junction bases: 4. The CDR3 sequence: CASRRGAGTGELFF. In nucleotides, the CDR3 is TGTGCCAGCAGGCGGGGGGCAGGCACCGGGGAGCTGTTTTTT.

This clone occurred once. The chain combines TRBV4-3 with TRBJ2-3, with D perhaps matching TRBD1 (5 bases). Germline lookup yields CDR1 LGHNA and CDR2 YSLEER. This CDR3 has 15 amino acids. The V and J ends lost 0 bases and 2 bases respectively, with 9 bases between them. For the CDR3, the DNA is TGCGCCAGCAGCCAAGATTCAGGGCCCACAGATACGCAGTATTTT. It specifies CASSQDSGPTDTQYF.

The chain carries TRBV3-1 (or the pseudogene TRBV3-2) and TRBJ2-3; D uncertain. CDR3 length equals 12 residues. Trimming shortened V by 7 bases and J by 6 bases, and 11 bases separated the two germline ends. Germline values: CDR1 LGHDT, CDR2 YNNKEL (reference sequence). CDR3 sequence: CASTDGPDTQYF. CDR3 sequence (DNA): TGTGCCAGCACCGATGGACCCGATACGCAGTATTTT.

The V call is TRBV7-2, the J call TRBJ2-6; D may be TRBD1 or TRBD2 (5 bases each). The CDR3 runs to 15 residues. The V end lost 4 bases, the J end lost 1 base, and 8 bases lay between the germline ends. The germline V gene encodes CDR1 SGHTA and CDR2 FQGNSA. The DNA for the CDR3 is TGTGCCAGCAGCTCCAGGGAGTCTGGGGCCAACGTCCTGACTTTC. This translates into CASSSRESGANVLTF.

The gene calls are TRBV27 and TRBJ1-2; a possible D gene is TRBD1 (5 bases). Germline lookup yields CDR1 MNHEY and CDR2 SMNVEV (reference sequence). The CDR3 is 13 amino acids. Trimming shortened V by 5 bases and J by 4 bases, and 11 bases separated the two germline ends. CDR3 region: CASSHAGGYGYTF. CDR3 nucleotide sequence: TGTGCCAGCAGTCACGCCGGGGGCTATGGCTACACCTTC.

CDR3 sequence (DNA): TGTGCCAGCAGCTTCCGGACAGGGGAAAATGAAAAACTGTTTTTT. Its translation: CASSFRTGENEKLFF. V gene TRBV3-1 (or the pseudogene TRBV3-2) combines with J gene TRBJ1-4; TRBD1 matches at 9 bases. Germline V gene sequence: CDR1 LGHDT, CDR2 YNNKEL (reference sequence). With V trimmed by 5 bases and J by 5 bases, 6 bases remained unmatched. The CDR3 has 15 amino acids.

The chain combines TRBV7-9 with TRBJ1-3, with TRBD1 as a possible D gene (5 bases). CDR1 is SEHNR, CDR2 FQNEAQ, per germline (reference sequence). The CDR3 is 14 residues long. Trimming left V 6 bases short and J 0 bases short, with 9 bases between. This CDR3 reads CASRTDNSGNTIYF. CDR3 coding DNA: TGTGCCAGCAGGACAGATAACTCTGGAAACACCATATATTTT. The entire variable domain, with the rest obtained from reference TRBV7-9 and TRBJ1-3, is as follows: DTGVSQNPRHKITKRGQNVTFRCDPISEHNRLYWYRQTLGQGPEFLTYFQNEAQLEKSRLLSDRFSAERPKGSFSTLEIQRTEQGDSAMYLCASRTDNSGNTIYFGEGSWLTVV.

The genes are TRBV4-1 and TRBJ1-2; possibly TRBD1 for D (6 bases). The germline V gene encodes CDR1 MGHRA and CDR2 YSYEKL. This CDR3 contains 17 residues. Trimming removed 0 bases from V and 2 bases from J, with 16 bases in between. The CDR3 spells CASSQDRRTEANYGYTF. In DNA form, the CDR3 reads TGCGCCAGCAGCCAAGATCGCAGGACAGAGGCGAACTATGGCTACACCTTC.

This chain joins TRBV28 and TRBJ2-5, with D unclear. CDR1 MDHEN and CDR2 SYDVKM come from the germline V gene. Trimming took off 3 bases at V and 7 bases at J, with 12 bases between the two ends. The CDR3 is made up of 13 amino acids. The DNA of the CDR3 is TGTGCCAGCAGTTTTGACCTTAAAGGGACCCAGTACTTC. It specifies CASSFDLKGTQYF.

This rearrangement joins TRBV7-9 to TRBJ1-2, with D possibly being TRBD1 (6 bases). This CDR3 contains 13 residues. Germline CDR1 reads SEHNR; CDR2 reads FQNEAQ (reference sequence). Trimming left V 5 bases short and J 8 bases short, with 15 bases between. The CDR3 nucleotides are TGTGCCAGCAGCACCCAGGGGCGGGAAGGCTACACCTTC. It encodes CASSTQGREGYTF.

The rearrangement joins TRBV6-6 to TRBJ1-2; TRBD1 agrees at 8 bases. CDR1 is MNHNY and CDR2 is SVGAGI in the germline V gene (reference sequence). The CDR3 contains 13 residues. Unmatched junction bases numbered 5, after V lost 5 bases and J lost 6 bases. CDR3 protein: CASSRAGGDGYTF. The CDR3 nucleotides are TGTGCCAGCAGTAGGGCAGGGGGCGATGGCTACACCTTC.